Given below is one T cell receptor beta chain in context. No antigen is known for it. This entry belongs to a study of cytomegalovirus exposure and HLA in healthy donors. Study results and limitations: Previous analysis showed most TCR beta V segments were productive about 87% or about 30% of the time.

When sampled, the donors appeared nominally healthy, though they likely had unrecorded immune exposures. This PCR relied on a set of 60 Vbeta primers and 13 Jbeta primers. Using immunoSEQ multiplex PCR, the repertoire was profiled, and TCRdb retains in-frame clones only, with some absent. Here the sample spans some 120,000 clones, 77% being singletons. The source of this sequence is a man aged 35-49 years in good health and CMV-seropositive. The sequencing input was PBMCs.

This CDR3 reads CASSYSKGVTDTQYF. The CDR3 DNA is TGTGCCAGCAGTTACTCGAAGGGAGTCACAGATACGCAGTATTTT. This rearrangement joins TRBV6-5 to TRBJ2-3, with D possibly TRBD2 on 5 matching bases. Germline V gene sequence: CDR1 MNHEY, CDR2 SVGAGI. V lost 0 bases and J 2 bases, leaving 9 bases between the germline ends. The CDR3 covers 15 residues.